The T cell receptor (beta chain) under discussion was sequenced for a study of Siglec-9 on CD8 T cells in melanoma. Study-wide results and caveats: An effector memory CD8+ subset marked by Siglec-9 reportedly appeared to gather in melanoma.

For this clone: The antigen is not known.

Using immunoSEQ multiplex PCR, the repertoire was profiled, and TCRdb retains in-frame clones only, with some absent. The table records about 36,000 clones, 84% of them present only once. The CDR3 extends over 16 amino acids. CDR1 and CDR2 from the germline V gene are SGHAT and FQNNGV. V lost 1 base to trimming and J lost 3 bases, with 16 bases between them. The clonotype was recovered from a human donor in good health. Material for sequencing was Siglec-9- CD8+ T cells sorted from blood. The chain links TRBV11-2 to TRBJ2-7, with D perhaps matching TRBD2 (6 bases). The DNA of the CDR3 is TGTGCCAGCAGCTTAGTCGTCGCCCCGGGGGACTACGAGCAGTACTTC. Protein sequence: CASSLVVAPGDYEQYF.